The sequence of this TCR beta chain was determined in a study of T cells in Graves' hyperthyroidism and ophthalmopathy (dated by TCRdb to about 2019). Background for the entire study: Peripheral blood samples were taken at the time of initial diagnosis, prior to any treatment. To identify TCR V-J signatures that set the groups apart, the researchers used a discovery cohort of 90 to 100 patients, made up of roughly 45 with Graves' ophthalmopathy and 57 with stable Graves' hyperthyroidism. Prospective prediction of ophthalmopathy was tested in an independent validation cohort consisting of some 18 hyperthyroidism patients and around 16 patients who later progressed to ophthalmopathy. For training and testing, the 100 or so patients in the discovery cohort were randomly divided in a 7:3 ratio. In addition, the study compared T-cell repertoires in thyroid tissue and in blood from about six Graves' hyperthyroidism patients. Once sampling was done, hyperthyroidism patients were given methimazole at a starting dose of 30 mg daily, whereas ophthalmopathy patients were given high-dose intravenous methylprednisolone. According to the paper, TCR Vbeta CDR3 sequencing was carried out on about 140 peripheral blood samples, which came from 40 to 45 ophthalmopathy, around 74 hyperthyroidism and around 17 progressor patients.

Comments on this clonotype: The antigen this receptor binds is unknown. A much larger clone sits a single nucleotide away, making a read error possible.

Results the study describes overall, beyond this receptor: In validation, progression to ophthalmopathy was predicted by the model with around 70% sensitivity and 72% to 85% specificity, a median of about 6.8 months before onset. Sample size was not statistically predetermined, and investigators were not blinded to group allocation. Blood samples also contained most of the expanded thyroid clonotypes (frequency above 0.001), which suggests that blood repertoires may reflect thyroid immune responses. Ophthalmopathy was separated from stable hyperthyroidism by a 13 V-J signature model, with over 85% sensitivity and approximately 81% specificity obtained in cross-validation and 80%/75% obtained in testing.

Taken from cysteine to phenylalanine, the CDR3 has 15 residues. Left in the record is the CDR3 DNA by itself, 45 bases read in frame from the first base. Reading the germline V gene (reference sequence) gives CDR1 LNHNV and CDR2 YYDKDF. The TCR beta CDR3 regions were amplified from the RNA transcripts. For the first round of RT-PCR on the TCR CDR3, the HTBI primer set was used together with the Qiagen OneStep RT-PCR kit. Libraries were constructed in a second round of multiplex PCR, after which size selection and purification were carried out. Sequencing of the libraries was done on an Illumina HiSeq2000 using paired-end 100 bp reads. The authors processed their data as follows. SOAPnuke was used to process the raw data, with reads discarded if the reads contained adapters or uncalled bases, had a mean Phred below 15, or lacked an exact constant-primer or identifier match. COPE v1.2.5 was used to merge high-quality paired reads, and clonotypes were defined as unique nucleotide sequences. MiTCR v1.1 was used to align clonotypes to the IMGT TRBV, TRBD and TRBJ reference segments. The analysis included only V-J combinations with a frequency above 0.0001, which together covered more than 99% of the repertoires. The TCS score was defined as F50 (clonal expansion) divided by E x V (chaos), with BLOSUM62-based TCRdist calculated between CDR3 peptides within each V-J. Welch's t-statistics and random forest reduced 500 to 650 V-J features to 10 to 15, which were used in a naive Bayes classifier (R e1071). TCRdb itself trimmed the public reads at Q25 with fastp, ran MiXCR and retained productive beta chains. Each entry merges the rows of one CDR3 protein and shows their most common DNA and genes. The V and J calls were not made by the authors but by TCRdb's processing. Recorded for this sample are fewer than 400,000 distinct CDR3 sequences; less than 20% of them occurred a single time. About 27% of the sample is taken by the ten largest.

Hyperthyroidism patients were aged 18 to 65 years and newly diagnosed, with disease duration of less than 2 months. The study excluded patients with uncontrolled infections, other autoimmune diseases, pregnancy or lactation. Diagnoses were established on the basis of clinical symptoms, serum thyroxine and TRAb, thyroid ultrasound, and orbital computed tomography. Blood from progressor patients was drawn when they were first diagnosed with hyperthyroidism, before any ophthalmopathy symptoms appeared. Ficoll-Paque density gradient centrifugation was used to isolate PBMCs from about 10 ml of fresh peripheral blood. Progressor patients were first diagnosed with Graves' hyperthyroidism and then developed ophthalmopathy during follow-up. Total RNA was extracted using Trizol reagent, and RNA quality was assessed on an Agilent 2100 Bioanalyzer.

Sequenced input: blood. The source is a young woman with Graves' hyperthyroidism that later progressed to Graves' ophthalmopathy. The V and J segments used are TRBV15 and TRBJ2-5, and the D gene may be TRBD1, 6 bases matching. The CDR3 corresponds to CATSRDPTGQGTQYF. The DNA sequence is given as TGTGCCACCAGCAGAGATCCTACGGGACAAGGGACCCAGTACTTC.